The next 30 T cell receptor beta chains were all read from a single sample in a study of regulatory dendritic cells for organ transplantation. TCRdb's table, derived via immunoSEQ multiplex PCR, lists solely in-frame clones and lacks some. The sample lists 15,000 to 20,000 clones; less than 80% were seen once. Their antigen targets remain unknown. Sorted T cells were CFSE-labeled and cultured approximately five days with allogeneic regulatory or mature dendritic cells at 1:10. Sequenced input: memory CD4+ T cells from blood cultured with regulatory dendritic cells. Subset meaning: CD45RO+ memory T cells. All receptors come from a human donor in good health.

J is TRBJ2-4 and V is TRBV6-5; maybe TRBD2 (7 bases). V was pared by 4 bases and J by 4 bases, with 11 bases between. Germline lookup yields CDR1 MNHEY and CDR2 SVGAGI. CDR3 size: 14 residues. The CDR3 sequence: CASSLGGGKNIQYF. In nucleotides, the CDR3 is TGTGCCAGCAGTTTAGGGGGGGGGAAAAACATTCAGTACTTC.

V usage is TRBV30 and J usage is TRBJ1-4, with no clear D. CDR1 and CDR2 (germline): GTSNPN, SVGIG (reference sequence). The CDR3 has 13 amino acids. Trimming left V 4 bases short and J 0 bases short, with 6 bases between. CDR3 loop: CAWNIATNEKLFF. The CDR3, as DNA: TGTGCCTGGAACATAGCAACTAATGAAAAACTGTTTTTT.

The chain joins TRBV12-2 to TRBJ2-3; the table gives TRBD2 as D, unverified against the DNA. TRBV12-2 is recorded as a pseudogene. The CDR3 contains 18 residues. CDR3 coding DNA: TGTGCAAGTCGCTTAGGTTCGCGGCCCCGCGACCGCACAGATACGCAGTATTTT. Its protein product is CASRLGSRPRDRTDTQYF.

V and J are TRBV5-4 and TRBJ2-7; 8 positions agree with TRBD2. Germline V gene data show CDR1 as SGHNT and CDR2 as YYREEE (reference sequence). The length of the CDR3 is 13 residues. V lost 4 bases, J lost 5 bases, and 5 bases stayed unmatched. CDR3 sequence: CASSISGIDEQYF. The CDR3 DNA sequence: TGTGCCAGCAGCATTAGCGGGATCGACGAGCAGTACTTC.

The V and J genes are TRBV7-2 and TRBJ1-2; maybe TRBD1 (5 bases). Germline lookup yields CDR1 SGHTA and CDR2 FQGNSA. The ends were cut back, 5 bases at V and 2 bases at J, with 9 bases in the middle. CDR3 size: 13 residues. The CDR3 is CASSRDRNYGYTF. CDR3 in DNA: TGTGCCAGCAGCCGAGACAGAAACTATGGCTACACCTTC.

The rearrangement joins TRBV6-4 to TRBJ2-2; no clear D gene. The CDR3 loop spans 15 amino acids. Trimming stripped 0 bases from V and 1 base from J, with 6 bases between. The germline V gene has CDR1 MRHNA and CDR2 SNTAGT. The CDR3 here is CASSDSAQNTGELFF. The CDR3, as DNA: TGTGCCAGCAGTGACTCGGCACAGAACACCGGGGAGCTGTTTTTT.

The rearrangement uses TRBV6-5 and TRBJ2-1; no firm D call. V was trimmed by 7 bases and J by 3 bases, leaving 10 bases between them. The CDR3 covers 13 residues. CDR1 and CDR2 (germline): MNHEY, SVGAGI. The CDR3 DNA reads as TGTGCCAGCAAAAATGACCACTACAATGAGCAGTTCTTC. Protein product: CASKNDHYNEQFF.

The chain carries TRBV4-1 and TRBJ2-6; no definite D call. V shed 6 bases and J shed 2 bases, with 8 bases lying between them. Germline CDR1 MGHRA, CDR2 YSYEKL. The CDR3 sequence is 14 residues long. The CDR3 nucleotides read TGCGCCAGCAGATCTACGCCTGGGGCCAACGTCCTGACTTTC. Protein: CASRSTPGANVLTF.

The chain employs TRBV28 and TRBJ2-7; 8 bases match TRBD1. CDR3 length: 15 amino acids. From germline, CDR1 is MDHEN and CDR2 SYDVKM. With V trimmed by 6 bases and J by 3 bases, 10 bases remained unmatched. The CDR3 DNA is TGTGCCAGCAGGGAGCGATACAGGGGGGACTACGAGCAGTACTTC. Protein sequence: CASRERYRGDYEQYF.

This chain uses TRBV15 with TRBJ1-2; unclear D gene. The germline V gene encodes CDR1 LNHNV and CDR2 YYDKDF (reference sequence). With 0 bases removed from V and 4 bases from J, the gap between germline ends came to 18 bases. CDR3 length: 17 residues. CDR3 residues: CATSRDFSSGQSYGYTF. DNA of the CDR3: TGTGCCACCAGCAGAGATTTCTCCTCGGGCCAGAGCTATGGCTACACCTTC.

The chain is built from TRBV5-8 and TRBJ2-2; 8 positions match TRBD1. The CDR3 is 16 amino acids. The germline V gene has CDR1 SGHTS and CDR2 YDEGEE. Trimming cost V 2 bases and J 1 base; bases outside gene matches: 4. The CDR3 region is CASSLVGTGNTGELFF. The CDR3 DNA is TGTGCCAGCAGCTTAGTGGGGACAGGGAACACCGGGGAGCTGTTTTTT.

By share, this clone counts as medium-sized. The rearrangement joins TRBV6-5 to TRBJ1-1, with TRBD1 matching over 10 bases. After removal of 6 bases from V and 5 bases from J, the junction contained 3 bases not matched to a gene. This CDR3 spans 13 amino acids. The germline V gene encodes CDR1 MNHEY and CDR2 SVGAGI. The CDR3 loop reads CASRRQGATEAFF. The CDR3, as DNA: TGTGCCAGCAGAAGACAGGGGGCAACTGAAGCTTTCTTT.

This chain connects TRBV6-6 to TRBJ2-2; 7 bases fit TRBD1. Unmatched junction bases numbered 7, after V lost 7 bases and J lost 2 bases. CDR1 MNHNY and CDR2 SVGAGI come from the germline V gene (reference sequence). This CDR3 is built from 15 residues. CDR3 coding DNA: TGTGCCAGCAATACGGGACAGACTAACACCGGGGAGCTGTTTTTT. Protein product: CASNTGQTNTGELFF.

This clone was seen more than once but under ten times. The gene calls are TRBV18 and TRBJ1-1, with TRBD1 identical over 7 bases. The junction had 4 bases not matched to a gene; V was cut back by 3 bases and J by 0 bases. Germline V gene data show CDR1 as KGHSH and CDR2 as LQKENI. This CDR3 comprises 15 residues. The CDR3, as DNA: TGTGCCAGCTCACCTAGGGACAGTTTGAACACTGAAGCTTTCTTT. Protein: CASSPRDSLNTEAFF.

The J gene is TRBJ2-5, the V gene TRBV25-1; 8 positions agree with TRBD2. The CDR3 has 18 residues. Germline V lookup: CDR1 MGHDK, CDR2 SYGVNS. After removal of 1 base from V and 4 bases from J, the junction contained 14 bases not matched to a gene. CDR3 sequence: CASSEWSVAGIGGETQYF. DNA for the CDR3: TGTGCCAGCAGTGAATGGTCGGTAGCGGGAATTGGGGGAGAGACCCAGTACTTC.

The table lists this clone with a count of one. This CDR3 is CASAPGLSKALSYNEQFF. DNA for the CDR3: TGTGCCAGTGCCCCGGGACTATCTAAAGCTCTCTCCTACAATGAGCAGTTCTTC. This chain joins TRBV19 and TRBJ2-1; 7 nucleotides align to TRBD2. This CDR3 comprises 18 residues. V gave up 8 bases and J gave up 0 bases; unmatched junction bases: 16. The V gene's germline CDR1 is LNHDA and CDR2 SQIVND (reference sequence).

This sequence joins TRBV15 and TRBJ1-2; no clear D. CDR1 is LNHNV and CDR2 is YYDKDF in the germline V gene (reference sequence). The V end was cut by 0 bases, the J end by 5 bases, with 19 bases between. The CDR3 is 17 residues long. CDR3 residues: CATSRDLADTVGYGYTF. The CDR3 DNA reads as TGTGCCACCAGCAGAGATCTGGCCGATACTGTTGGTTATGGCTACACCTTC.

This clone was counted between two and nine times. CDR3 amino acids: CASGDRGLGNTIYF. DNA of the CDR3: TGCGCCAGCGGGGACAGGGGACTTGGAAACACCATATATTTT. This chain links TRBV23-1 with TRBJ1-3; 10 positions match TRBD1. TRBV23-1 is known as an ORF, though its function is uncertain. The J segment lost 3 bases and the V segment lost 8 bases, leaving 4 bases of the junction unmatched. The CDR3 loop spans 14 amino acids.

The V call is TRBV7-6, the J call TRBJ2-5; no firm D call. The CDR3 has 13 residues. CDR1 is SGHVS and CDR2 is FNYEAQ in the germline V gene. Trimming removed 1 base at V and 2 bases at J, with 5 bases between. The CDR3, as DNA: TGTGCCAGCAGCTTAGGGAGACAAGAGACCCAGTACTTC. This encodes CASSLGRQETQYF.

This clone was counted between two and nine times. The chain recombines TRBV6-1 with TRBJ2-2; 10 bases map to TRBD2. The germline V gene encodes CDR1 MNHNS and CDR2 SASEGT. The V gene end was trimmed by 8 bases and the J gene end by 2 bases; junction bases not matched to a gene: 5. CDR3 length: 15 residues. Here the CDR3 DNA reads TGTGCCAGCGGCCAGCGGGGGGGTAACACCGGGGAGCTGTTTTTT. Translated: CASGQRGGNTGELFF.

This chain connects TRBV11-2 to TRBJ2-1; 7 nucleotides match TRBD2. Germline trimming cut 3 bases from V and 5 bases from J; bases unmatched to any gene: 1. This CDR3 has 13 residues. CDR1 and CDR2 (germline): SGHAT, FQNNGV. The CDR3 nucleotides are TGTGCCAGCAGCTTGGGACTAAACAATGAGCAGTTCTTC. It is translated as CASSLGLNNEQFF.

This chain uses TRBV7-9 with TRBJ2-4; D is undetermined. Germline V gene data show CDR1 as SEHNR and CDR2 as FQNEAQ (reference sequence). V was shortened by 5 bases and J by 5 bases, with 7 bases between the two germline ends. This CDR3 has 12 amino acids. CDR3 DNA sequence: TGTGCCAGCAGCGTTACAGAAAACATTCAGTACTTC. Amino acids: CASSVTENIQYF.

V and J are TRBV4-2 and TRBJ1-5, with unresolved D. CDR1 is LGHNA, CDR2 YNFKEQ, per germline. Trimming removed 0 bases from V and 3 bases from J, with 3 bases in between. The CDR3 length is 13 residues. The CDR3 sequence: CASSQDHNQPQHF. The CDR3 DNA reads as TGTGCCAGCAGCCAAGATCACAATCAGCCCCAGCATTTT.

In its sample, this clone was seen a few times. This sequence joins TRBV11-2 and TRBJ2-7, with D perhaps matching TRBD1 (5 bases). V dropped 5 bases and J dropped 0 bases, with 14 bases sitting between them. Germline V gene data show CDR1 as SGHAT and CDR2 as FQNNGV. This CDR3 spans 15 amino acids. The CDR3 loop is CASSQGASSSYEQYF. The CDR3 DNA is TGTGCCAGCAGCCAAGGGGCGTCAAGCTCCTACGAGCAGTACTTC.

This chain joins TRBV11-2 and TRBJ2-3, with D possibly being TRBD1 or TRBD2 (5 bases each). This CDR3 comprises 12 residues. V was shortened by 4 bases and J by 9 bases, with 11 bases between the two germline ends. The germline V gene encodes CDR1 SGHAT and CDR2 FQNNGV. Here the CDR3 DNA reads TGTGCCAGCAGCTCCCCAGGGACGACGCAGTATTTT. It yields the protein CASSSPGTTQYF. Full variable domain (missing parts from reference TRBV11-2 and TRBJ2-3): EAGVAQSPRYKIIEKRQSVAFWCNPISGHATLYWYQQILGQGPKLLIQFQNNGVVDDSQLPKDRFSAERLKGVDSTLKIQPAKLEDSAVYLCASSSPGTTQYFGPGTRLTVL.

This clone was seen just once. The chain joins TRBV5-4 to TRBJ2-7, with TRBD2 as a possible D gene (6 bases). This CDR3 is built from 17 residues. Germline assignment: CDR1 SGHNT and CDR2 YYREEE (reference sequence). The ends were cut back, 2 bases at V and 1 base at J, with 19 bases in the middle. In DNA form, the CDR3 reads TGTGCCAGCAGCTTCTCCGCCAGCAGCGGGTCGTCCTACGAGCAGTACTTC. Translating gives CASSFSASSGSSYEQYF.

The J gene is TRBJ1-6, the V gene TRBV6-5; D ambiguous. The CDR3 consists of 15 residues. The V and J ends lost 7 bases and 7 bases respectively, with 17 bases between them. Germline values: CDR1 MNHEY, CDR2 SVGAGI. CDR3 DNA: TGTGCCAGCACCCGAACCGGGCCTGACAATTCACCCCTCCACTTT. Encoded protein: CASTRTGPDNSPLHF.

Written as DNA, the CDR3 is TGTGCCAGCAGCTTACGACAGCTCCAAGAGACCCAGTACTTC. Protein: CASSLRQLQETQYF. The chain links TRBV7-2 to TRBJ2-5; tentatively, D is TRBD1 (5 bases). The length of the CDR3 is 14 residues. Per the germline V gene, CDR1 is SGHTA and CDR2 is FQGNSA. V lost 2 bases and J 1 base, leaving 8 bases between the germline ends.

The V call is TRBV7-2, the J call TRBJ2-4; TRBD2 agrees at 12 bases. Per the germline V gene, CDR1 is SGHTA and CDR2 is FQGNSA. The CDR3 contains 17 residues. The V and J ends lost 5 bases and 11 bases, in that order; junction bases with no gene match: 16. CDR3 sequence: CASSAPLAGGPRGLQYF. Here the CDR3 DNA reads TGTGCCAGCAGCGCCCCTCTAGCGGGGGGGCCTAGGGGGCTTCAGTACTTC. The variable domain in full, with the rest retrieved from reference TRBV7-2 and TRBJ2-4, is GAGVSQSPSNKVTEKGKDVELRCDPISGHTALYWYRQSLGQGLEFLIYFQGNSAPDKSGLPSDRFSAERTGGSVSTLTIQRTQQEDSAVYLCASSAPLAGGPRGLQYFGAGTRLSVL.

The chain has TRBV6-5 and TRBJ1-3, with 8 positions matching TRBD1. CDR1 MNHEY and CDR2 SVGAGI come from the germline V gene. The trim removed 4 bases at V and 4 bases at J, leaving 3 bases unmatched. The CDR3 totals 14 residues. The CDR3 DNA sequence: TGTGCCAGCAGTTCGGACAGGGACGGAAACACCATATATTTT. This gives the protein CASSSDRDGNTIYF.